Listed here are 22 T cell receptor beta chains from one sample, sequenced in a study of OX40 agonist ivuxolimab in advanced cancers. To prepare the library, the immunoSEQ multiplex PCR assay was applied. In TCRdb, the immuneACCESS table is reduced to in-frame sequences with V and J assigned. These tables do not hold every clone; where another copy was compared, an unresolved V gene accounts for under half, and the others remain unexplained. The sample has about 72,000 clones on record, 80% to 90% of them singletons. Of the sample, about 0.94% falls within the top ten clones. Sample: CD4+ or CD8+ T cells sorted from blood, taken in a trial of the OX40 agonist ivuxolimab. Receptors originate from an adult with an advanced solid tumor such as melanoma, head and neck, liver or kidney cancer.

The gene calls are TRBV5-1 and TRBJ2-1, with D hard to call. CDR3 size: 13 residues. Trimming left V 1 base short and J 4 bases short, with 6 bases between. Germline CDR1 and CDR2: SGHRS and YFSETQ. The CDR3 DNA follows: TGCGCCAGCAGCTTGAACGGATACAATGAGCAGTTCTTC. Amino acids: CASSLNGYNEQFF.

The V call is TRBV2, the J call TRBJ2-7; TRBD1 matches at 8 bases. Germline values: CDR1 SNHLY, CDR2 FYNNEI. The length of the CDR3 is 13 residues. V was clipped by 6 bases and J by 7 bases; unmatched bases: 8. For the CDR3, the DNA is TGTGCCAGCAGAAGGACAGGGACGGGTGAGCAGTACTTC. This codes for CASRRTGTGEQYF.

This rearrangement joins TRBV11-3 to TRBJ1-1; D uncertain. The V gene's germline CDR1 is SGHNT and CDR2 YENEEA. V was shortened by 2 bases and J by 1 base, with 5 bases between the two germline ends. This CDR3 is built from 13 residues. In DNA, the CDR3 is TGTGCCAGCAGCTTAATGGCGAACACTGAAGCTTTCTTT. Its translation is CASSLMANTEAFF. Using reference TRBV11-3 and TRBJ1-1 for the parts outside the CDR3, the full variable domain is EAGVVQSPRYKIIEKKQPVAFWCNPISGHNTLYWYLQNLGQGPELLIRYENEEAVDDSQLPKDRFSAERLKGVDSTLKIQPAELGDSAVYLCASSLMANTEAFFGQGTRLTVV.

This chain links TRBV5-1 with TRBJ2-5; 8 bases are shared with TRBD1. CDR1 SGHRS and CDR2 YFSETQ come from the germline V gene. The CDR3 is made up of 14 amino acids. After removal of 4 bases from V and 2 bases from J, the junction contained 4 bases not matched to a gene. DNA of the CDR3: TGCGCCAGCAGCCCCGGACAGGGTCAAGAGACCCAGTACTTC. This gives the protein CASSPGQGQETQYF.

This chain joins TRBV7-2 and TRBJ2-1; TRBD2 is a possible D gene (6 bases). The CDR3 loop spans 16 amino acids. Germline CDR1 SGHTA, CDR2 FQGNSA. Trimming shortened V by 5 bases and J by 0 bases, and 14 bases separated the two germline ends. CDR3 coding DNA: TGTGCCAGCAGCACCCGACTAGAGAGCTCCTACAATGAGCAGTTCTTC. It is translated as CASSTRLESSYNEQFF. The full variable domain, in which reference TRBV7-2 and TRBJ2-1 provide the parts outside the CDR3, is GAGVSQSPSNKVTEKGKDVELRCDPISGHTALYWYRQSLGQGLEFLIYFQGNSAPDKSGLPSDRFSAERTGGSVSTLTIQRTQQEDSAVYLCASSTRLESSYNEQFFGPGTRLTVL.

The chain recombines TRBV5-4 with TRBJ2-7, with 7 bases lining up with TRBD2. The CDR3 has 15 amino acids. Unmatched junction bases numbered 9, after V lost 4 bases and J lost 2 bases. CDR1 and CDR2 from the germline V gene are SGHNT and YYREEE (reference sequence). The CDR3 protein is CASSMVASGPYEQYF. CDR3 DNA: TGTGCCAGCAGCATGGTGGCTAGCGGCCCCTACGAGCAGTACTTC.

Here the CDR3 reads CASRAMGSRTNEKLFF. In nucleotides, the CDR3 is TGTGCCAGCAGGGCGATGGGGAGTCGGACTAATGAAAAACTGTTTTTT. V is TRBV27 and J is TRBJ1-4; unclear D gene. From germline, CDR1 is MNHEY and CDR2 SMNVEV (reference sequence). The CDR3 spans 16 residues. Deletions cut 6 bases from V and 2 bases from J, with 16 bases between.

This clone came up once. The genes are TRBV5-1 and TRBJ2-2; 11 positions match TRBD2. This CDR3 has 14 amino acids. Losses at the gene ends were 1 base for V and 8 bases for J; bases not matched to a gene: 1. The germline V gene has CDR1 SGHRS and CDR2 YFSETQ. DNA for the CDR3: TGCGCCAGCAGCTTGACTAGCGGGAGTGGGGAGCTGTTTTTT. Its translation is CASSLTSGSGELFF.

The chain links TRBV5-8 to TRBJ2-7; perhaps TRBD2 as D (5 bases). Germline V gene data show CDR1 as SGHTS and CDR2 as YDEGEE. The CDR3 sequence is 12 residues long. V lost 0 bases, J lost 7 bases, and 8 bases lay in between. CDR3 nucleotides: TGTGCCAGCAGCTTGGGCCGGGGAGAGCAGTACTTC. Translated: CASSLGRGEQYF. Filled out from reference TRBV5-8 and TRBJ2-7, the complete variable domain reads EAGVTQSPTHLIKTRGQQATLRCSPISGHTSVYWYQQALGLGLQFLLWYDEGEERNRGNFPPRFSGRQFPNYSSELNVNALELEDSALYLCASSLGRGEQYFGPGTRLTVT.

This clone appeared once. The rearrangement uses TRBV5-1 and TRBJ2-1; a possible D gene is TRBD1 (6 bases). Trimming took 0 bases from V and 3 from J, leaving 7 bases between them. This CDR3 spans 14 amino acids. Per germline, CDR1 SGHRS and CDR2 YFSETQ. Here the CDR3 reads CASSLAGDYNEQFF. CDR3 nucleotide sequence: TGCGCCAGCAGCTTGGCAGGGGACTACAATGAGCAGTTCTTC.

The chain combines TRBV5-1 with TRBJ1-4, with D perhaps matching TRBD1 (5 bases). The CDR3 has 15 amino acids. Trimming took 3 bases from V and 7 from J, leaving 16 bases between them. From germline, CDR1 is SGHRS and CDR2 YFSETQ. The CDR3 loop reads CASSSPQDGGEKLFF. CDR3 coding DNA: TGCGCCAGCAGCTCGCCCCAGGATGGGGGTGAAAAACTGTTTTTT.

The chain links TRBV7-9 to TRBJ2-5, with D maybe TRBD2 (5 bases). The CDR3 length is 17 residues. Germline CDR1 is SEHNR and CDR2 is FQNEAQ (reference sequence). Between the trimmed V and J ends, which lost 1 base and 4 bases, there was a span of 19 bases. This chain's CDR3 is CASSLERSGGPRETQYF. CDR3 in DNA: TGTGCCAGCAGCTTAGAAAGGAGCGGAGGTCCCAGAGAGACCCAGTACTTC.

DNA of the CDR3: TGTGCCAGCAGCCAAAGGGGGAGGGTCCAGAACACCGGGGAGCTGTTTTTT. Its translation is CASSQRGRVQNTGELFF. V is TRBV4-2 and J is TRBJ2-2, with D possibly being TRBD2 (7 bases). The CDR3 spans 17 residues. V shed 2 bases and J shed 1 base, with 14 bases lying between them. Germline-derived CDR1 and CDR2 are LGHNA and YNFKEQ.

This clone has a handful of counts. V is TRBV13 and J is TRBJ1-2; D gene unclear. Looked up from germline, CDR1 is PRHDT and CDR2 is FYEKMQ (reference sequence). The CDR3 is 12 amino acids. V was pared by 3 bases and J by 4 bases, with 6 bases between. The CDR3 loop is CASSFYSYGYTF. CDR3 nucleotide sequence: TGTGCCAGCAGCTTTTATAGCTATGGCTACACCTTC.

The genes are TRBV27 and TRBJ2-7; possible D gene TRBD1, 6 bases. V was clipped by 6 bases and J by 4 bases, with 16 bases between them. CDR1 and CDR2 (germline): MNHEY, SMNVEV (reference sequence). This CDR3 spans 14 amino acids. The CDR3 bases are TGTGCCAGCAGATCCCCCGGCAGGGGATACGAGCAGTACTTC. This sequence encodes CASRSPGRGYEQYF.

The chain couples TRBV5-6 to TRBJ2-1, with D tentatively TRBD2 (5 bases). Trimming pared 1 base from V and 7 bases from J, leaving 15 bases between. CDR3 length: 15 residues. Germline V gene data show CDR1 as SGHDT and CDR2 as YYEEEE. The CDR3 coding sequence is TGTGCCAGCAGCTTGAGAGGTACGAGGGCGAATGAGCAGTTCTTC. Translating gives CASSLRGTRANEQFF.

This chain uses TRBV2 with TRBJ2-1; 10 bases fit TRBD2. The junction had 8 bases not matched to a gene; V was cut back by 3 bases and J by 3 bases. CDR3 size: 17 residues. The germline gives CDR1 SNHLY, CDR2 FYNNEI. Here the CDR3 reads CASSDPAGGGVYNEQFF. The CDR3 bases are TGTGCCAGCAGTGACCCAGCGGGGGGGGGAGTCTACAATGAGCAGTTCTTC.

This chain uses TRBV18 with TRBJ2-2, with 8 bases fitting TRBD1. CDR1 KGHSH and CDR2 LQKENI come from the germline V gene. The CDR3 has 15 residues. V trimming: 3 bases; J trimming: 4 bases; junction bases outside the gene matches: 4. This CDR3 is CASSPGQALTGELFF. CDR3 sequence (DNA): TGTGCCAGCTCACCGGGACAGGCACTCACCGGGGAGCTGTTTTTT.

The rearrangement links TRBV5-4 to TRBJ1-4, with D possibly being TRBD1 (6 bases). V lost 4 bases and J 8 bases, leaving 15 bases between the germline ends. This CDR3 spans 14 amino acids. CDR1 is SGHNT and CDR2 is YYREEE in the germline V gene (reference sequence). Here the CDR3 reads CASSSGGSGEKLFF. DNA for the CDR3: TGTGCCAGCAGCAGCGGGGGCTCGGGCGAAAAACTGTTTTTT.

The chain uses TRBV10-1 and TRBJ1-6; 9 positions match TRBD1. V lost 3 bases, J lost 10 bases, and 7 bases stayed unmatched. CDR3 size: 15 residues. In germline, CDR1 is WNHNN, CDR2 SYGVQD (reference sequence). The CDR3 loop is CASSDPGQGGSPLHF. The CDR3 coding sequence is TGCGCCAGCAGTGACCCGGGACAGGGAGGGTCACCCCTCCACTTT.

This clone was counted a few times. This chain joins TRBV5-6 and TRBJ1-1, with 7 bases aligning to TRBD1. CDR1 is SGHDT, CDR2 YYEEEE, per germline. The CDR3 is 15 residues long. V trimming: 2 bases; J trimming: 7 bases; junction bases outside the gene matches: 11. CDR3 region: CASSFRGGGNLEAFF. Here the CDR3 DNA reads TGTGCCAGCAGCTTTAGGGGAGGGGGCAATCTTGAAGCTTTCTTT.

This chain connects TRBV15 to TRBJ2-3; D call uncertain. V lost 2 bases to trimming and J lost 6 bases, with 15 bases between them. The CDR3 is made up of 15 amino acids. From germline, CDR1 is LNHNV and CDR2 YYDKDF (reference sequence). The CDR3: CATSRIGSSKDTQYF. CDR3 nucleotide sequence: TGTGCCACCAGCAGAATCGGGTCTAGTAAGGATACGCAGTATTTT. The complete variable domain, with remaining parts taken from reference TRBV15 and TRBJ2-3, reads DAMVIQNPRYQVTQFGKPVTLSCSQTLNHNVMYWYQQKSSQAPKLLFHYYDKDFNNEADTPDNFQSRRPNTSFCFLDIRSPGLGDTAMYLCATSRIGSSKDTQYFGPGTRLTVL.